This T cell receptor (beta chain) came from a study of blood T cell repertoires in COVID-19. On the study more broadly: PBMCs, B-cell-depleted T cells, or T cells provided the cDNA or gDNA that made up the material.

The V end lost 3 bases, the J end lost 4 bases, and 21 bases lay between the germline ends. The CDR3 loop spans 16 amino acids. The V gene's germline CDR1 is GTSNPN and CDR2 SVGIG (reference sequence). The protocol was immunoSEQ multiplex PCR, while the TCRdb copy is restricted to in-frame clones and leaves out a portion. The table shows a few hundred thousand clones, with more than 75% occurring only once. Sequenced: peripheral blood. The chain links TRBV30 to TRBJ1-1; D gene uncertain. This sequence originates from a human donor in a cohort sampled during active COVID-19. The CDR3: CAWRRLRSGVGTEAFF. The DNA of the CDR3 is TGTGCCTGGAGACGCCTTAGGAGCGGGGTAGGCACTGAAGCTTTCTTT.